This TCR beta chain was profiled in a study of blood T cell repertoires in COVID-19. Study at large: Material from acute and convalescent COVID-19 was sourced from the United States, Italy and Spain. Sources were T cells, B-cell-depleted T cells, or PBMCs; the material itself was cDNA or gDNA.

This clone has a handful of counts. V shed 5 bases and J shed 5 bases, with 6 bases lying between them. The CDR3 spans 11 residues. CDR1 and CDR2 from the germline V gene are LNHDA and SQIVND (reference sequence). As processed by the authors: Nucleated cell counts were estimated from reference gene primer amplification. The assay was immunoSEQ multiplex PCR, and TCRdb's table has in-frame clones only and misses some. Clonal size and the V and J genes are those of that table, whereas D and trimming came from the DNA. The sample consists of 250,000 to 300,000 clones, about 88% of them appearing once. This chain links TRBV19 with TRBJ2-5; D gene uncertain. The source of this sequence is a woman in her sixties or seventies with acute or convalescent COVID-19. Sequencing used peripheral blood. CDR3 protein: CASSFRETQYF. CDR3 DNA sequence: TGTGCCAGTAGTTTTCGGGAGACCCAGTACTTC.